A selection of T cell receptor beta chains follows, all from one sample in a study of blood T cell repertoires in COVID-19. The assay was immunoSEQ multiplex PCR, and TCRdb's table has in-frame clones only and misses some. The data show about 90,000 clones, 92% seen once. Input material: peripheral blood. Receptor source: a woman aged 60 to 75 with active COVID-19. The CDR3 runs from the conserved cysteine through the conserved F or W. Only some rows state a clone size, as once, few, many or a class for expanded clones.

clone_size v_call cdr3_length cdr3_aa
- TRBV27 14 CASRETGRDTEAFF
once TRBV4-1 15 CASADTGVETGELFF
- TRBV5-1 16 CASSPQAGDGTGELFF
- TRBV19 13 CASSNTGARELFF
- TRBV30 14 CAWSGATSGNTIYF
few TRBV7-9 14 CASRHSGDSYEQYF
- TRBV29-1 15 CSVEPSSQGGYGYTF
- TRBV28 13 CASIPTGSYEQYF
- TRBV5-1 13 CASSNPGGETQYF
- TRBV28 14 CASRGTSGTYEQYF
- TRBV7-9 17 CASSLAGTSGRGNEQFF
once TRBV27 15 CASTTARSTSYEQYF
- TRBV11-2 15 CASSSRSGTGETQYF
- TRBV7-9 13 CASSFSDRNTIYF
- TRBV9 15 CASTVGGRDDYGYTF
- TRBV4-2 14 CASSPGTGSLEQYF
- TRBV5-1 14 CASSLRDRELGQFF
- TRBV30 16 CAWSVRASVTYNEQFF
- TRBV6-5 14 CASSRGTAADTQYF
- TRBV27 15 CASSFRGREAGELFF
- TRBV7-6 15 CASSFGTSGTYEQYF
- TRBV9 13 CASSVAGNEKLFF
- TRBV5-4 14 CASSLGQGESEQYF
few TRBV7-2 13 CASSSGYGEKLFF
- TRBV28 17 CASSFNRIYTGANVLTF
- TRBV28 14 CASQGANSNQPQHF
- TRBV5-1 16 CASSLARGTNTGELFF
- TRBV4-3 14 CASSQASLQGVAFF
- TRBV28 13 CASNGDRGYGYTF
- TRBV5-1 16 CASSSTGDRAYNEQFF
- TRBV3-1/TRBV3-2 14 CASSPTGSNYGYTF
- TRBV6-5 14 CASSSMTVFYGYTF
once TRBV14 14 CASSPRDSNSPLHF
- TRBV7-2 15 CASSLRGTTNEKLFF
- TRBV7-2 13 CASSPPGKETQYF
- TRBV24-1 14 CATSVGTSNGELFF
- TRBV27 16 CASRGLAGPPFVTQYF
once TRBV9 15 CASSVGLVQSDEQFF
few TRBV27 16 CASSLGEGVRNTEAFF
- TRBV30 11 CAWDRNSPLHF
- TRBV30 14 CAGSRGFGANVLTF
once TRBV6-1 14 CASSTWVQDTEAFF
- TRBV28 11 CASRGVYEQYF
- TRBV9 13 CASSAQGDYGYTF
- TRBV7-3 13 CASSPRWGYEQYF
- TRBV4-1 16 CASSQGTGAINEKLFF
- TRBV5-1 16 CASSLARQGGSGELFF
- TRBV3-1/TRBV3-2 12 CASSQAGTGYTF
- TRBV18 13 CASSVTGNQPQHF
- TRBV14 16 CASSQGGGLSRSPLHF
- TRBV24-1 16 CATSDLKASSTDTQYF
- TRBV15 15 CATSSDRGPHQPQHF
once TRBV28 15 CASSFRLTAHQPQHF
once TRBV9 13 CASSVSMNTEAFF